The source of this T cell receptor beta chain is a study of cytomegalovirus exposure and HLA in healthy donors. Regarding this clone: Its antigen is still unknown.

Study-level findings and limits: Rare TCR sequences dominated, though some public TCRs recurred in many donors. Upon later analysis, TCR association rates were observed to vary by HLA locus, being highest for DRB1 and lowest for HLA-C.

Germline loops: CDR1 SGHTA, CDR2 FQGNSA. The CDR3 extends over 12 amino acids. J lost 14 bases, V lost 5 bases, and 6 bases had no gene match. Vbeta (60) and Jbeta (13) primers were used in the PCR. Libraries were prepared by immunoSEQ multiplex PCR; TCRdb keeps only in-frame clonotypes and omits some of them. The table lists around 120,000 clones, under 90% of them singletons, with around 3.6% in the top ten. Sequencing was carried out using PBMCs. V gene TRBV7-2 combines with J gene TRBJ1-6; 7 bases are shared with TRBD1. This clonotype originated in a woman aged 40 to 55 in good health and CMV-seronegative. The CDR3 reads CASSVTGKALHF. The CDR3 DNA sequence: TGTGCCAGCAGCGTGACAGGGAAAGCCCTCCACTTT.